Below are 29 T cell receptor beta chains sequenced from a single sample in a study of monozygotic twins with inflammatory bowel disease. One entry per CDR3 protein, without DNA, is what TCRdb gives after re-calling the 5' RACE reads. The sample has 440,000 or so distinct CDR3 sequences. The sequencing sample was made of blood. Source of these receptors: a human donor with ulcerative colitis or Crohn's disease, or a healthy co-twin of an affected twin (not recorded which).

V usage is TRBV12-3 or TRBV12-4 and J usage is TRBJ2-7; TCRdb's D call, TRBD2, is unchecked because there is no DNA. The CDR3 is made up of 15 amino acids. The CDR3 sequence is CASSPSGGTFYEQYF.

The chain uses TRBV21-1 and TRBJ1-5; TCRdb lists TRBD1, though no DNA is available to test this call. TRBV21-1 is noted as a pseudogene. The CDR3 loop spans 16 amino acids. This chain's CDR3 is CASSPGDTGGNQPQHF.

The rearrangement uses TRBV7-2 and TRBJ2-1. Germline V gene lookup returns CDR1 SGHTA and CDR2 FQGNSA. This CDR3 comprises 15 residues. The CDR3 region is CASRQGGRSYNEQFF.

J is TRBJ2-5 and V is TRBV24-1; TCRdb's assignment of TRBD1 cannot be checked, as there is no DNA. In germline, CDR1 is KGHDR, CDR2 SFDVKD. The CDR3 runs 16 residues. CDR3 region: CATSDWGGQRQETQYF.

The chain uses TRBV7-9 and TRBJ2-1. CDR3 length: 16 residues. CDR1 and CDR2 (germline): SEHNR, FQNEAQ (reference sequence). The CDR3 here is CASSLQLAGSYNEQFF.

J is TRBJ1-5 and V is TRBV11-1; absent DNA, TCRdb's TRBD1 call cannot be checked. Per the germline V gene, CDR1 is SGHAT and CDR2 is FQDESV (reference sequence). This CDR3 has 19 residues. The CDR3 protein is CASSLVLPDTYYSNQPQHF.

This chain uses TRBV18 with TRBJ2-2; there is no DNA to check the TCRdb D call of TRBD1. This CDR3 has 16 amino acids. The germline V gene has CDR1 KGHSH and CDR2 LQKENI. CDR3 sequence reads: CASSPPMQGDTGELFF.

V is TRBV5-1 and J is TRBJ2-2. The CDR3 consists of 16 residues. Germline V gives CDR1 SGHRS, CDR2 YFSETQ. The CDR3 loop reads CASSLWTGLDTGELFF.

The chain employs TRBV5-4 and TRBJ2-1; TCRdb selects TRBD2, and the lack of DNA leaves this call unchecked. The CDR3 has 16 amino acids. Germline V CDR1 and CDR2: SGHNT, YYREEE (reference sequence). The CDR3 here is CASSGGLAGVRNEQFF.

The chain has TRBV6-2 or TRBV6-3 and TRBJ2-7. The length of the CDR3 is 15 residues. The V gene's germline CDR1 is MNHEY and CDR2 SVGEGT. CDR3 sequence reads: CASSYPLGVAYEQYF.

The gene calls are TRBV7-9 and TRBJ2-7. Germline V gene lookup returns CDR1 SEHNR and CDR2 FQNEAQ (reference sequence). This CDR3 comprises 13 residues. This CDR3 is CASSRGSGNEQYF.

The chain employs TRBV11-2 and TRBJ1-1; TCRdb outputs TRBD1, but without DNA this stays unchecked. The CDR3 runs to 18 residues. Germline CDR1 is SGHAT and CDR2 is FQNNGV. CDR3 region: CASTRPFTGRGGYTEAFF.

This chain uses TRBV12-3 or TRBV12-4 with TRBJ1-2; the D call from TCRdb, TRBD1, cannot be confirmed without DNA. The CDR3 is made up of 15 amino acids. This chain's CDR3 is CASSLLGQGSYGYTF.

The CDR3 loop is CASSWTAANYGYTF. V is TRBV7-3 and J is TRBJ1-2; TCRdb's D call of TRBD1 is untestable without DNA. This CDR3 is 14 amino acids long. CDR1 is SGHTA, CDR2 FQGTGA, per germline.

The chain links TRBV10-3 to TRBJ2-5; the TRBD1 assignment by TCRdb is unverifiable without DNA. The CDR3 extends over 13 amino acids. Germline CDR1 and CDR2: ENHRY and SYGVKD. The CDR3 here is CAILPDSGETQYF.

The V and J genes are TRBV7-2 and TRBJ1-4. Germline assignment: CDR1 SGHTA and CDR2 FQGNSA. The CDR3 length is 13 residues. The chain's CDR3 is CASSFPAAEKLFF.

The chain has TRBV6-1 and TRBJ1-5. Germline V gene data show CDR1 as MNHNS and CDR2 as SASEGT. This CDR3 comprises 14 residues. The CDR3 here is CASSPSQLNQPQHF.

The V call is TRBV6-1, the J call TRBJ2-7; TCRdb proposes TRBD1, but this gene call is untestable without DNA. Looked up from germline, CDR1 is MNHNS and CDR2 is SASEGT. CDR3 length equals 14 residues. The CDR3 is CASIWDRVSDEQYF.

The rearrangement joins TRBV6-5 to TRBJ1-6; as DNA is missing, the TRBD1 call by TCRdb cannot be tested. Germline loops: CDR1 MNHEY, CDR2 SVGAGI. The CDR3 is 12 residues long. This chain's CDR3 is CASSSPGSPLHF.

The CDR3 sequence: CASSHLGPAKNIQYF. The rearrangement uses TRBV5-1 and TRBJ2-4. CDR3 length: 15 residues. Germline-derived CDR1 and CDR2 are SGHRS and YFSETQ.

The rearrangement joins TRBV9 to TRBJ1-4; TCRdb returns TRBD1, unconfirmable since there is no DNA. The CDR3 contains 16 residues. The germline gives CDR1 SGDLS, CDR2 YYNGEE. The CDR3: CASSVGGGPTNEKLFF. The whole variable domain, filled in from reference TRBV9 and TRBJ1-4, reads DSGVTQTPKHLITATGQRVTLRCSPRSGDLSVYWYQQSLDQGLQFLIQYYNGEERAKGNILERFSAQQFPDLHSELNLSSLELGDSALYFCASSVGGGPTNEKLFFGSGTQLSVL.

This chain joins TRBV19 and TRBJ1-2; with no DNA, the TCRdb D assignment of TRBD1 cannot be verified. CDR3 length: 16 amino acids. Germline lookup yields CDR1 LNHDA and CDR2 SQIVND (reference sequence). CDR3 residues: CASSIRNPTGNHGYTF. Full variable domain (outside the CDR3, taken from reference TRBV19 and TRBJ1-2): DGGITQSPKYLFRKEGQNVTLSCEQNLNHDAMYWYRQDPGQGLRLIYYSQIVNDFQKGDIAEGYSVSREKKESFPLTVTSAQKNPTAFYLCASSIRNPTGNHGYTFGSGTRLTVV.

CDR3 sequence reads: CASVGLDTDTQYF. V usage is TRBV5-6 and J usage is TRBJ2-3; the TCRdb call, TRBD2, lacks DNA for checking. Germline CDR1 and CDR2: SGHDT and YYEEEE. The CDR3 has 13 amino acids.

The chain combines TRBV5-1 with TRBJ2-1; TCRdb lists TRBD1, though no DNA is available to test this call. CDR1 is SGHRS, CDR2 YFSETQ, per germline. The CDR3 extends over 13 amino acids. Here the CDR3 reads CASKDSGYNEQFF.

The rearrangement uses TRBV20-1 and TRBJ2-7; the TCRdb call, TRBD2, lacks DNA for checking. The CDR3 sequence is 14 residues long. Looked up from germline, CDR1 is DFQATT and CDR2 is SNEGSKA (reference sequence). The CDR3: CSAYNGLAVYEQYF.

The V and J genes are TRBV14 and TRBJ2-7. The CDR3 spans 12 residues. In germline, CDR1 is SGHDN, CDR2 FVKESK. The CDR3 loop is CASSQGVYEQYF.

The chain combines TRBV27 with TRBJ2-1; TCRdb's D call of TRBD2 is untestable without DNA. The CDR3 runs 15 residues. CDR1 and CDR2 from the germline V gene are MNHEY and SMNVEV (reference sequence). The CDR3 loop is CASSRTTSGSYEQFF.

The chain combines TRBV20-1 with TRBJ2-7; the D call from TCRdb, TRBD1, cannot be confirmed without DNA. The CDR3 totals 15 residues. Germline lookup yields CDR1 DFQATT and CDR2 SNEGSKA (reference sequence). The CDR3 reads CSARDRDRGNDEQYF.

The chain employs TRBV6-5 and TRBJ2-1; TCRdb picks TRBD1, but there is no DNA to check that call. The CDR3 has 15 residues. In germline, CDR1 is MNHEY, CDR2 SVGAGI. CDR3 region: CASSYGQGFGNEQFF.